A single sample gave rise to the 18 T cell receptor beta chains below, sequenced in a study of T cell changes during pregnancy in multiple sclerosis. Assay used: immunoSEQ multiplex PCR; TCRdb lists only in-frame clones, some missing. The data contain approximately 79,000 clones, about 93% of them singletons. Sequencing used peripheral blood, obtained in the second trimester of pregnancy. These TCRs come from a female donor in good health, enrolled as a control in a pregnancy study.

The CDR3 protein is CASSFSRAQETQYF. In DNA, the CDR3 is TGTGCCAGCAGCTTTTCGAGGGCCCAAGAGACCCAGTACTTC. The V and J genes are TRBV11-2 and TRBJ2-5; TRBD2 might be the D (5 bases). This CDR3 comprises 14 residues. The V end was cut by 3 bases, the J end by 1 base, with 9 bases between. From germline, CDR1 is SGHAT and CDR2 FQNNGV.

This chain links TRBV27 with TRBJ2-6; no definite D call. CDR1 is MNHEY, CDR2 SMNVEV, per germline (reference sequence). The CDR3 is 16 residues long. Trimming took off 5 bases at V and 0 bases at J, with 11 bases between the two ends. The CDR3 region has the DNA TGTGCCAGCAGTGTAGTGTTGCCCTCTGGGGCCAACGTCCTGACTTTC. It encodes CASSVVLPSGANVLTF.

The rearrangement links TRBV7-2 to TRBJ1-3; TRBD1 might be the D (6 bases). Trimming left V 5 bases short and J 0 bases short, with 17 bases between. CDR3 length: 17 residues. Germline lookup yields CDR1 SGHTA and CDR2 FQGNSA. The CDR3 DNA is TGTGCCAGCAGCCCAGGGGTCAGGATGAACTCTGGAAACACCATATATTTT. It specifies CASSPGVRMNSGNTIYF.

The chain has TRBV28 and TRBJ2-2; D uncertain. CDR1 is MDHEN, CDR2 SYDVKM, per germline. The V gene lost 8 bases and the J gene lost 0 bases, with 16 bases spanning the gap. The CDR3 runs to 16 residues. Here the CDR3 DNA reads TGTGCCAGCGGGCCTTTTACGCCTCCGAACACCGGGGAGCTGTTTTTT. This codes for CASGPFTPPNTGELFF.

The chain recombines TRBV11-2 with TRBJ2-1; 8 bases agree with TRBD2. This CDR3 is built from 15 residues. Per the germline V gene, CDR1 is SGHAT and CDR2 is FQNNGV. J lost 8 bases, V lost 4 bases, and 10 bases had no gene match. The CDR3 spells CASSWSGGPLDEQFF. CDR3 nucleotides: TGTGCCAGCAGCTGGAGCGGGGGCCCTTTGGATGAGCAGTTCTTC. Together with reference TRBV11-2 and TRBJ2-1, the CDR3 gives the full variable domain: EAGVAQSPRYKIIEKRQSVAFWCNPISGHATLYWYQQILGQGPKLLIQFQNNGVVDDSQLPKDRFSAERLKGVDSTLKIQPAKLEDSAVYLCASSWSGGPLDEQFFGPGTRLTVL.

The count of this clone is one. The chain is built from TRBV5-1 and TRBJ2-5; 9 positions agree with TRBD2. V lost 4 bases to trimming and J lost 4 bases; unmatched junction nucleotides: 11. This CDR3 comprises 16 residues. CDR1 is SGHRS, CDR2 YFSETQ, per germline. The CDR3 DNA follows: TGCGCCAGCAGCCGCACGTCGGGGACTAGCTCAGAGACCCAGTACTTC. Amino acid sequence: CASSRTSGTSSETQYF.

This sequence joins TRBV5-5 and TRBJ2-1, with D possibly matching TRBD2 (5 bases). Germline loops: CDR1 SGHKS, CDR2 YYEKEE (reference sequence). This CDR3 is built from 18 residues. The V gene lost 0 bases and the J gene lost 3 bases, with 19 bases spanning the gap. CDR3 DNA: TGTGCCAGCAGCTTGGTGCTCCTTGGAGGTACAAGCTACAATGAGCAGTTCTTC. This sequence encodes CASSLVLLGGTSYNEQFF.

The chain combines TRBV7-2 with TRBJ2-5; 11 bases line up with TRBD2. Germline-derived CDR1 and CDR2 are SGHTA and FQGNSA. The CDR3 consists of 13 residues. J gave up 3 bases and V 6 bases, and 0 bases lay outside the gene matches. In DNA form, the CDR3 reads TGTGCCAGCAGGACTAGCGGGGAAGAGACCCAGTACTTC. Translation gives CASRTSGEETQYF.

The chain is built from TRBV11-2 and TRBJ1-4; perhaps TRBD1 as D (5 bases). V lost 2 bases and J lost 0, with 10 bases in between. The CDR3 is 16 amino acids. Germline CDR1 and CDR2: SGHAT and FQNNGV. In DNA, the CDR3 is TGTGCCAGCAGCTTAAACCCGGGGGCAACTAATGAAAAACTGTTTTTT. Protein sequence: CASSLNPGATNEKLFF.

The chain combines TRBV7-9 with TRBJ2-3; 7 bases map to TRBD2. The V gene end was trimmed by 4 bases and the J gene end by 2 bases; junction bases not matched to a gene: 12. Germline V lookup: CDR1 SEHNR, CDR2 FQNEAQ (reference sequence). CDR3 length: 17 amino acids. The CDR3 DNA is TGTGCCAGCAGCTCTTCTACCCTAGCGGCCTTCACAGATACGCAGTATTTT. It encodes CASSSSTLAAFTDTQYF.

This CDR3 reads CASSLVTGPAYGYTF. The CDR3 coding sequence is TGTGCCAGCAGCTTGGTGACAGGGCCCGCCTATGGCTACACCTTC. The chain employs TRBV7-2 and TRBJ1-2; 7 bases agree with TRBD1. The ends lost 3 bases at V and 4 bases at J; junction bases unmatched: 8. Germline-derived CDR1 and CDR2 are SGHTA and FQGNSA. The CDR3 loop spans 15 amino acids. Looking up the rest from reference TRBV7-2 and TRBJ1-2 gives the full variable domain: GAGVSQSPSNKVTEKGKDVELRCDPISGHTALYWYRQSLGQGLEFLIYFQGNSAPDKSGLPSDRFSAERTGGSVSTLTIQRTQQEDSAVYLCASSLVTGPAYGYTFGSGTRLTVV.

The J gene is TRBJ2-2, the V gene TRBV7-2; D is uncertain. Germline V CDR1 and CDR2: SGHTA, FQGNSA. The V gene lost 6 bases and the J gene lost 0 bases, with 8 bases spanning the gap. The CDR3 extends over 14 amino acids. CDR3 nucleotide sequence: TGTGCCAGCAGGCTAGGCGCGAACACCGGGGAGCTGTTTTTT. Translated: CASRLGANTGELFF.

CDR3 coding DNA: TGTGCCAGCATGAAAAGCGCGGGGACAGGGACCTACGAGCAGTACTTC. It encodes CASMKSAGTGTYEQYF. The chain has TRBV6-7 and TRBJ2-7, with 9 bases identical to TRBD1. TRBV6-7 is assigned to the ORF class and has an uncertain function. V shed 7 bases, J shed 2 bases, and the junction held 12 bases outside the gene matches. The CDR3 totals 16 residues.

The chain links TRBV18 to TRBJ1-5, with no clear D. There are 12 residues in the CDR3. CDR1 is KGHSH and CDR2 is LQKENI in the germline V gene. V was pared by 5 bases and J by 4 bases, with 6 bases between. The CDR3 region has the DNA TGTGCCAGCTCAGGGGAGAATCAGCCCCAGCATTTT. It translates to CASSGENQPQHF.

The chain links TRBV10-3 to TRBJ1-4; a possible D gene is TRBD1 (5 bases). This CDR3 region has 14 residues. With 3 bases removed from V and 3 bases from J, the gap between germline ends came to 8 bases. Germline V gene lookup returns CDR1 ENHRY and CDR2 SYGVKD. The CDR3 region is CAISDRVSNEKLFF. The CDR3 coding sequence is TGTGCCATCAGTGACAGGGTTTCTAATGAAAAACTGTTTTTT.

The gene calls are TRBV5-4 and TRBJ1-2; 7 nucleotides line up with TRBD1. Germline CDR1 and CDR2: SGHNT and YYREEE (reference sequence). The length of the CDR3 is 14 residues. Trimming cost V 4 bases and J 0 bases; bases outside gene matches: 3. The CDR3: CASSLGTANYGYTF. The CDR3 bases are TGTGCCAGCAGCCTAGGGACAGCTAACTATGGCTACACCTTC.

About this clone: One junction end does not reproduce the germline sequence, and a read error may be involved. DNA for the CDR3: TGTGCTAGCAGCTTCACCTCAGGCCTTACCGGGGAGCTGTTTTTT. Its protein is CASSFTSGLTGELFF. The chain carries TRBV7-7 and TRBJ2-2; D ambiguous. CDR1 and CDR2 from the germline V gene are SSHAT and FNYEAQ (reference sequence). The CDR3 totals 15 residues.

V is TRBV5-4 and J is TRBJ2-1, with D possibly being TRBD2 (7 bases). The CDR3 runs to 15 residues. Trimming cost V 4 bases and J 9 bases, with 20 bases left between them. From germline, CDR1 is SGHNT and CDR2 YYREEE (reference sequence). CDR3 sequence (DNA): TGTGCCAGCAGCCAACTAAGGACAGCGGGGCGTGAGCAGTTCTTC. This encodes CASSQLRTAGREQFF.